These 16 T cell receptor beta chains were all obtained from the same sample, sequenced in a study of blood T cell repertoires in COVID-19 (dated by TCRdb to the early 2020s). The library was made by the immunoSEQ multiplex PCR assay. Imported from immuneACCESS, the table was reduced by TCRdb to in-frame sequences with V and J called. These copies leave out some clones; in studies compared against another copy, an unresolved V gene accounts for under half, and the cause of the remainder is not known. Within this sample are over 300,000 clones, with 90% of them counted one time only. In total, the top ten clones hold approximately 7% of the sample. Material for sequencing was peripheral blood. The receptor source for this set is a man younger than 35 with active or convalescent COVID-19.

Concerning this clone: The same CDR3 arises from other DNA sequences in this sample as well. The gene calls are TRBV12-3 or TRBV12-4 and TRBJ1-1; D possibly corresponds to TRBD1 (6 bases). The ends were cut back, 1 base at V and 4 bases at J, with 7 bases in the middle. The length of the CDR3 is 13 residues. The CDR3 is CASSLDRATEAFF. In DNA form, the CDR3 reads TGTGCCAGCAGTTTAGACAGGGCCACTGAAGCTTTCTTT.

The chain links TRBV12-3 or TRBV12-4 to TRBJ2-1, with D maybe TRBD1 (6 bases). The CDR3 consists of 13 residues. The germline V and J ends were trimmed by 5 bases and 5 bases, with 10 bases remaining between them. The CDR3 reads CASSETGHNEQFF. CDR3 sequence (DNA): TGTGCCAGCAGTGAGACAGGCCACAATGAGCAGTTCTTC.

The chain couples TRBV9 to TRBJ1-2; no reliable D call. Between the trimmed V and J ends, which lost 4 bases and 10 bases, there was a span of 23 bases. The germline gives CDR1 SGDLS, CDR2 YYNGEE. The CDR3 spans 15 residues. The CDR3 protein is CASSLPDSPFITYTF. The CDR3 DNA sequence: TGTGCCAGCAGCTTACCAGACTCACCCTTTATTACCTACACCTTC.

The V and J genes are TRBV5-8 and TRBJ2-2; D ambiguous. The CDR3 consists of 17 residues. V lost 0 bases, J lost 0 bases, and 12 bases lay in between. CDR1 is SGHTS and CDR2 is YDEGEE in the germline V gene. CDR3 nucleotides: TGTGCCAGCAGCTTGGAAACTCCCTTTTCGAACACCGGGGAGCTGTTTTTT. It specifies CASSLETPFSNTGELFF.

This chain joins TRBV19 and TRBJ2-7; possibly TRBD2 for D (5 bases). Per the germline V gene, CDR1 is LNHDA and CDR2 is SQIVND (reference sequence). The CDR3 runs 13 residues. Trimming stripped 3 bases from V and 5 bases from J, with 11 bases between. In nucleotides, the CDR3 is TGTGCCAGTAGTATTTTCCCCGGGGACGAGCAGTACTTC. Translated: CASSIFPGDEQYF. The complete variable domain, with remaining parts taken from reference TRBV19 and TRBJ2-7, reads DGGITQSPKYLFRKEGQNVTLSCEQNLNHDAMYWYRQDPGQGLRLIYYSQIVNDFQKGDIAEGYSVSREKKESFPLTVTSAQKNPTAFYLCASSIFPGDEQYFGPGTRLTVT.

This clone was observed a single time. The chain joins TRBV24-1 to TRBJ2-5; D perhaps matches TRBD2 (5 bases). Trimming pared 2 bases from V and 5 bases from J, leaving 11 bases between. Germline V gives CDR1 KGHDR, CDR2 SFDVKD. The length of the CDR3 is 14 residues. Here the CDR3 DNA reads TGTGCCACCAGTGATTACCAGAGAGGGGAGACCCAGTACTTC. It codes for CATSDYQRGETQYF.

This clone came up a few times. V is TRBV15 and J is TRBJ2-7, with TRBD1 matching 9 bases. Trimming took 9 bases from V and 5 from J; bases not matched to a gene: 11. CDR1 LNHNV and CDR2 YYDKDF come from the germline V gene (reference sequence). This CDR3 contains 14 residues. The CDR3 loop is CATSQGAGANEQYF. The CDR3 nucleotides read TGTGCCACGTCACAGGGGGCCGGTGCTAACGAGCAGTACTTC.

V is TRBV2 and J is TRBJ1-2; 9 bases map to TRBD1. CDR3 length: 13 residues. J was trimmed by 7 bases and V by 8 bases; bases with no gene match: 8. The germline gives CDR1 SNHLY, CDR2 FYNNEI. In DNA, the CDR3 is TGTGCCAGCTTTCAACAGGGGGCAGGTGGCTACACCTTC. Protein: CASFQQGAGGYTF.

Here the CDR3 DNA reads TGTGCCAGCAGTCGCGCCGGGGATGAAAAACTGTTTTTT. Protein: CASSRAGDEKLFF. V and J are TRBV7-2 and TRBJ1-4; D gene ambiguous. The CDR3 consists of 13 residues. Germline loops: CDR1 SGHTA, CDR2 FQGNSA. Trimming left V 6 bases short and J 6 bases short, with 11 bases between.

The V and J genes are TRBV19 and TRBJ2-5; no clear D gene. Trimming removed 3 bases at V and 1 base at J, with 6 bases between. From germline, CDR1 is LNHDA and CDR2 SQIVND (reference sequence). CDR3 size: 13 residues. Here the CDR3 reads CASSIRFQETQYF. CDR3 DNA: TGTGCCAGTAGTATTCGGTTCCAAGAGACCCAGTACTTC.

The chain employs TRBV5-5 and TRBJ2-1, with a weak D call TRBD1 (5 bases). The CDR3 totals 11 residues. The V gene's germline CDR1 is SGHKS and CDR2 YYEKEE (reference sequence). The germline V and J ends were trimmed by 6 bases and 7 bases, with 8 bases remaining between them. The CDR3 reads CASTQGNEQFF. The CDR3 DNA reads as TGTGCCAGCACCCAGGGTAATGAGCAGTTCTTC.

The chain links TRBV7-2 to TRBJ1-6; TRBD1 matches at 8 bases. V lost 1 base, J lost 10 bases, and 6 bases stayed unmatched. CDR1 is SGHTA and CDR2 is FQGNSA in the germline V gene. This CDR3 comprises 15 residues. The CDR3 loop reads CASSLVTQGGSPLHF. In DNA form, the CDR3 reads TGTGCCAGCAGCTTAGTTACACAGGGGGGATCACCCCTCCACTTT.

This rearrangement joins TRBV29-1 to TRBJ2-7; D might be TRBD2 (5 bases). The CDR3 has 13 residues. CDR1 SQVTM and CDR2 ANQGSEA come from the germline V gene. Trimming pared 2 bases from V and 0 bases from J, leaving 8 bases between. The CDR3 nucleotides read TGCAGCGTTGAACTGGGGAGCTCCTACGAGCAGTACTTC. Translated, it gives CSVELGSSYEQYF.

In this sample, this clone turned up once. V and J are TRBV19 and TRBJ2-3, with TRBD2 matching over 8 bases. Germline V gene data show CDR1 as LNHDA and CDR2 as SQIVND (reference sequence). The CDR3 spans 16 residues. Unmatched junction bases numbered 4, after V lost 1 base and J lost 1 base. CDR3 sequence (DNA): TGTGCCAGTAGTATAGGCCCGGGGGGGCGCACAGATACGCAGTATTTT. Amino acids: CASSIGPGGRTDTQYF.

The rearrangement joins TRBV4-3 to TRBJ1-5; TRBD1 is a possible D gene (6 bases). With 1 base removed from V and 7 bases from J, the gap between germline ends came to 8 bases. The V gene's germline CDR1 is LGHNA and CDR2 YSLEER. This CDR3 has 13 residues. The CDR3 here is CASSQAQGQPQHF. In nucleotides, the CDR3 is TGCGCCAGCAGCCAAGCGCAGGGGCAGCCCCAGCATTTT.

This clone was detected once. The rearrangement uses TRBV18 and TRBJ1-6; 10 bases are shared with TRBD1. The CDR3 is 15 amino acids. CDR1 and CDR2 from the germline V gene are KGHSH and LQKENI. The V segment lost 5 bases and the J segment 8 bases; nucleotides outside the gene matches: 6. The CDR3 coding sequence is TGTGCCAGCTCAGGCCAGACAGGGGGCGATTCACCCCTCCACTTT. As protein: CASSGQTGGDSPLHF.